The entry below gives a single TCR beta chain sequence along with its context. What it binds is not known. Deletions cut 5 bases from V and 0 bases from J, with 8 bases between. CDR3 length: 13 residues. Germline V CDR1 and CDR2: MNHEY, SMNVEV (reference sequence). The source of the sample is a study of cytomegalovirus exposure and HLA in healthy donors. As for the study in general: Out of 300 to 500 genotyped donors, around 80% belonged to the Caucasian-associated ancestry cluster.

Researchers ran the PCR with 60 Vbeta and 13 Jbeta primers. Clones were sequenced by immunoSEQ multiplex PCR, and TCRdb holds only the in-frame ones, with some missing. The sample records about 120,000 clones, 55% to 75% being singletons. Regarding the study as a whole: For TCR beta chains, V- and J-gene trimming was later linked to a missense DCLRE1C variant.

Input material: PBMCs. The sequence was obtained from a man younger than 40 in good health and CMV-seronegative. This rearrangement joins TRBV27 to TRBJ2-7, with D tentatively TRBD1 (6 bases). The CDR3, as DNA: TGTGCCAGCAGTCTAGGGGGCTCCTACGAGCAGTACTTC. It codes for CASSLGGSYEQYF.